The rows below give T cell receptor beta chains drawn from one sample of a study of T cells in pancreatic ductal adenocarcinoma. The repertoire was sequenced with immunoSEQ multiplex PCR; TCRdb's copy has only in-frame clones and lacks some. The sample records some 16,000 clones, roughly 89% being singletons. Sequencing was done on a sample of PBMCs. The receptors originated from a human donor with pancreatic ductal adenocarcinoma. CDR3s include the opening cysteine and the closing phenylalanine or tryptophan.

v_gene: TRBV7-9
CDR3aa: CASSLNRGWTNEKLFF

v_gene: TRBV12-5
CDR3aa: CASGLVGQGQPQHF

v_gene: TRBV27
CDR3aa: CASSFSLRGGTNYGYTF

v_gene: TRBV7-2
CDR3aa: CASSLVGTGGEKLFF

v_gene: TRBV9
CDR3aa: CASSVAGTPNTEAFF

v_gene: TRBV11-2
CDR3aa: CASSLGQGQIWLGYTF

v_gene: TRBV20-1
CDR3aa: CSGGFVDTQYF

v_gene: TRBV4-3
CDR3aa: CASSQDLRRASGSRDTQYF

v_gene: TRBV19
CDR3aa: CASSIPLGARSFSTDTQYF

v_gene: TRBV19
CDR3aa: CASSRSETGDTEAFF

v_gene: TRBV28
CDR3aa: CASSSPGGGAGTEAFF

v_gene: TRBV27
CDR3aa: CASSTRQGTSYNEQFF

v_gene: TRBV10-3
CDR3aa: CAITSPDRGQNEQYF

v_gene: TRBV7-2
CDR3aa: CASSLGQGEGYEQYF

v_gene: TRBV6-1
CDR3aa: CASGGRGTSYEQYF

v_gene: TRBV9
CDR3aa: CASSIGTGGGNTIYF

v_gene: TRBV5-5
CDR3aa: CASSLVFRGHLNSPLHF

v_gene: TRBV7-2
CDR3aa: CASSLPAGGPPPGELFF

v_gene: TRBV4-3
CDR3aa: CASSQVTGGAGGNTIYF

v_gene: TRBV5-1
CDR3aa: CASSPTSQPLATDTQYF

v_gene: TRBV9
CDR3aa: CASSVSLAPQETQYF

v_gene: TRBV18
CDR3aa: CASSPLQGAGSPLHF

v_gene: TRBV5-1
CDR3aa: CASSLVQTRPGELFF